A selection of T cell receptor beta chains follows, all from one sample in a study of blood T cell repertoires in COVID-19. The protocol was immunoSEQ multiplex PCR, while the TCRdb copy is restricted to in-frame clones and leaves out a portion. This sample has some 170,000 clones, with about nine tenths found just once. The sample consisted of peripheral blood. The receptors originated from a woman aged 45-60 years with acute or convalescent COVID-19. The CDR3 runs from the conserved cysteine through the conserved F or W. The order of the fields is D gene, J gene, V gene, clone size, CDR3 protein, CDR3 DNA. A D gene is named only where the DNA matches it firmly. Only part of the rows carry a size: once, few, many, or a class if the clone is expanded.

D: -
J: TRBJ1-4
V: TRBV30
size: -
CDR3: CAWSVSRELFF
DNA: TGTGCCTGGAGTGTTTCCAGGGAACTGTTTTTT

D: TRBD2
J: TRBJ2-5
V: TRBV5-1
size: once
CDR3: CASSLTSGYETQYF
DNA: TGCGCCAGCAGCTTAACTAGCGGGTATGAGACCCAGTACTTC

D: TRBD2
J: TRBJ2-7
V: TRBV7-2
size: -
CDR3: CASSLAVSGRAAYEQYF
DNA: TGTGCCAGCAGCTTAGCGGTTAGCGGGAGGGCAGCCTACGAGCAGTACTTC

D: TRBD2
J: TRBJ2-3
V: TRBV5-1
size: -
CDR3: CASSPVSGRGADTQYF
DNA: TGCGCCAGCAGCCCCGTTAGCGGGAGGGGGGCAGATACGCAGTATTTT

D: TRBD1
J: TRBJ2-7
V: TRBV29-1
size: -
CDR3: CSVLQGRNDEQYF
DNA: TGCAGCGTATTACAGGGGAGAAACGACGAGCAGTACTTC

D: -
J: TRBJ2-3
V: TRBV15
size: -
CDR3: CATSRDRGGDTQYF
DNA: TGTGCCACCAGCAGAGATAGGGGAGGAGATACGCAGTATTTT

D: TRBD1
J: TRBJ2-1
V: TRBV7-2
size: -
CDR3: CASGGQGPLLYNNEQFF
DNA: TGTGCCAGCGGAGGACAGGGGCCCCTCCTCTACAACAATGAGCAGTTCTTC

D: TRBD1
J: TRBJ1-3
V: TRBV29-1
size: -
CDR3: CSVRTGAGNTIYF
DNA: TGCAGCGTTCGAACAGGGGCTGGAAACACCATATATTTT

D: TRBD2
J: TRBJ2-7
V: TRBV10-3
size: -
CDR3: CAISATSGGPGWEQYF
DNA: TGTGCCATCAGTGCGACTAGCGGGGGCCCGGGGTGGGAGCAGTACTTC

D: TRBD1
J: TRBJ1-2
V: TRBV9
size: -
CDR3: CASSVDPGGSGYTF
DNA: TGTGCCAGCAGCGTAGATCCAGGGGGCAGTGGCTACACCTTC